This passage covers 29 T cell receptor beta chains from one sample sequenced in a study of cytomegalovirus exposure and HLA in healthy donors. With 60 Vbeta and 13 Jbeta primers, the PCR was carried out. The method was immunoSEQ multiplex PCR; TCRdb's version includes in-frame clones alone and lacks a portion of them. Its listing shows roughly 120,000 clones. Sequencing input: PBMCs. The receptors here all came from a man aged 25 to 40 in good health and CMV-seronegative.

Concerning this clone: This specimen includes other DNA sequences encoding the same CDR3. The chain couples TRBV4-2 to TRBJ1-6, with 9 bases that match TRBD1. CDR1 is LGHNA, CDR2 YNFKEQ, per germline. The CDR3 is 15 amino acids. V shed 1 base, J shed 8 bases, and the junction held 3 bases outside the gene matches. The chain's CDR3 is CASSQGRTGDSPLHF. DNA of the CDR3: TGTGCCAGCAGCCAAGGCAGGACAGGGGATTCACCCCTCCACTTT.

The CDR3 is CASSRDRDTGELFF. CDR3 in DNA: TGTGCCAGCTCCCGGGACAGAGACACCGGGGAGCTGTTTTTT. This chain joins TRBV18 and TRBJ2-2; 7 bases match TRBD1. The germline gives CDR1 KGHSH, CDR2 LQKENI. With 6 bases clipped from V and 3 bases from J, the junction kept 4 bases outside the gene matches. The CDR3 spans 14 residues.

The CDR3 DNA reads TGTGCCAGCAGCTTTAACATTGTTACCTACGAGCAGTACTTC. Its protein product is CASSFNIVTYEQYF. V gene TRBV11-2 combines with J gene TRBJ2-7, with D unresolved. Germline V gene lookup returns CDR1 SGHAT and CDR2 FQNNGV. CDR3 length: 14 amino acids. The V end lost 3 bases, the J end lost 2 bases, and 11 bases lay between the germline ends.

This chain joins TRBV30 and TRBJ2-1, with D perhaps TRBD2 (6 bases). This CDR3 is 14 amino acids long. CDR1 is GTSNPN and CDR2 is SVGIG in the germline V gene (reference sequence). V shed 1 base and J shed 5 bases, with 12 bases lying between them. In DNA form, the CDR3 reads TGTGCCTGGAGTGGGGGGACTTCTGACAATGAGCAGTTCTTC. This gives the protein CAWSGGTSDNEQFF.

The chain carries TRBV7-8 and TRBJ2-3, with D perhaps matching TRBD1 (5 bases). CDR3 length: 14 amino acids. The germline V gene encodes CDR1 SGHVS and CDR2 FQNEAQ. The V end lost 2 bases, the J end lost 5 bases, and 11 bases lay between the germline ends. In nucleotides, the CDR3 is TGTGCCAGCAGCTTACAGGGTGGTAAAGATACGCAGTATTTT. It yields the protein CASSLQGGKDTQYF.

This chain joins TRBV7-9 and TRBJ2-5, with 13 bases aligning to TRBD2. Judging by the DNA end, TRBJ2-7 fits better; the J call may be wrong. Per the germline V gene, CDR1 is SEHNR and CDR2 is FQNEAQ (reference sequence). The CDR3 is 17 amino acids. CDR3 region: CASSLKLAGGAPYEQYF. The CDR3 nucleotides read TGTGCCAGCAGCTTAAAACTAGCGGGAGGGGCACCCTACGAGCAGTACTTC.

The genes are TRBV6-1 and TRBJ2-7; no clear D gene. The germline V gene has CDR1 MNHNS and CDR2 SASEGT. V was trimmed by 6 bases and J by 4 bases, leaving 16 bases between them. The CDR3 runs 14 residues. CDR3 coding DNA: TGTGCCAGCAGGGGCCTATTACCTACTTACGAGCAGTACTTC. Protein sequence: CASRGLLPTYEQYF.

The J gene is TRBJ2-7, the V gene TRBV27; D may be TRBD1 (6 bases). The CDR3 is 14 amino acids. The V and J ends lost 0 bases and 3 bases respectively, with 9 bases between them. The V gene's germline CDR1 is MNHEY and CDR2 SMNVEV (reference sequence). The CDR3 DNA sequence: TGTGCCAGCAGTTTATCGAAGGACAGCTACGAGCAGTACTTC. It encodes CASSLSKDSYEQYF.

The rearrangement joins TRBV27 to TRBJ1-2, with D perhaps TRBD1 (6 bases). The CDR3 covers 12 residues. V gave up 2 bases and J gave up 8 bases, with 9 bases separating them. The germline V gene encodes CDR1 MNHEY and CDR2 SMNVEV (reference sequence). CDR3 sequence reads: CASSLRGNGYTF. The CDR3 DNA is TGTGCCAGCAGTTTAAGGGGGAACGGCTACACCTTC.

This chain uses TRBV7-9 with TRBJ1-4, with D hard to call. There are 15 residues in the CDR3. Germline lookup yields CDR1 SEHNR and CDR2 FQNEAQ (reference sequence). V was pared by 5 bases and J by 6 bases, with 16 bases between. CDR3 residues: CASSPYLKTDEKLFF. As DNA, the CDR3 is TGTGCCAGCAGCCCTTACTTGAAAACGGATGAAAAACTGTTTTTT.

The rearrangement uses TRBV27 and TRBJ1-1, with 7 bases lining up with TRBD1. The CDR3 consists of 15 residues. With V trimmed by 5 bases and J by 1 base, 7 bases remained unmatched. CDR1 is MNHEY, CDR2 SMNVEV, per germline (reference sequence). Written as DNA, the CDR3 is TGTGCCAGCAGTAGATCCGGGACAGAGAACACTGAAGCTTTCTTT. Its translation is CASSRSGTENTEAFF.

This chain joins TRBV5-1 and TRBJ1-1; D gene uncertain. The CDR3 sequence is 14 residues long. CDR1 and CDR2 from the germline V gene are SGHRS and YFSETQ. V was shortened by 7 bases and J by 10 bases, with 23 bases between the two germline ends. The DNA for the CDR3 is TGCGCCAGCTGCTGCGGGCGTGGGGTTCTGTTAGCTTTCTTT. Its protein is CASCCGRGVLLAFF.

The V and J genes are TRBV28 and TRBJ1-1, with 8 bases that match TRBD1. CDR1 and CDR2 (germline): MDHEN, SYDVKM. The CDR3 has 15 amino acids. V lost 5 bases, J lost 4 bases, and 9 bases stayed unmatched. This CDR3 is CASSTQGARGTEAFF. In nucleotides, the CDR3 is TGTGCCAGCAGTACCCAGGGGGCGCGGGGCACTGAAGCTTTCTTT.

J is TRBJ2-7 and V is TRBV30, with 10 bases lining up with TRBD2. J was trimmed by 5 bases and V by 4 bases; bases with no gene match: 8. The germline V gene encodes CDR1 GTSNPN and CDR2 SVGIG (reference sequence). The CDR3 is 14 amino acids. The CDR3 spells CAWTQLAGGHEQYF. In nucleotides, the CDR3 is TGTGCCTGGACCCAGTTAGCGGGAGGCCACGAGCAGTACTTC.

This rearrangement joins TRBV28 to TRBJ1-5; 9 nucleotides align to TRBD1. CDR1 and CDR2 from the germline V gene are MDHEN and SYDVKM. The CDR3 is 14 residues long. Trimming took 7 bases from V and 2 from J; bases not matched to a gene: 3. The CDR3 loop reads CASKTGGGNQPQHF. CDR3 nucleotide sequence: TGTGCCAGCAAGACAGGGGGAGGCAATCAGCCCCAGCATTTT.

The chain combines TRBV27 with TRBJ2-7; TRBD1 might be the D (7 bases). The CDR3 spans 14 residues. Trimming stripped 2 bases from V and 4 bases from J, with 12 bases between. Germline values: CDR1 MNHEY, CDR2 SMNVEV (reference sequence). CDR3 sequence: CASSLGGGEYEQYF. The CDR3 DNA reads TGTGCCAGCAGTTTAGGAGGGGGCGAGTACGAGCAGTACTTC.

The chain recombines TRBV28 with TRBJ2-5; 7 nucleotides match TRBD2. Trimming at V came to 3 bases and at J to 2 bases, leaving 9 bases not matched to a gene. The CDR3 has 16 amino acids. Germline V gene sequence: CDR1 MDHEN, CDR2 SYDVKM. The CDR3 bases are TGTGCCAGCAGTTTGGCCTTGTCGGGAGGACAAGAGACCCAGTACTTC. Encoded protein: CASSLALSGGQETQYF.

The rearrangement uses TRBV5-4 and TRBJ1-1; tentatively, D is TRBD1 (6 bases). The CDR3 runs 15 residues. Trimming took 0 bases from V and 4 from J, leaving 13 bases between them. Germline-derived CDR1 and CDR2 are SGHNT and YYREEE (reference sequence). The CDR3, as DNA: TGTGCCAGCAGCTTGGTGTCAGGGGTAAGCACTGAAGCTTTCTTT. Translating it yields CASSLVSGVSTEAFF.

The chain couples TRBV27 to TRBJ1-1, with 9 bases matching TRBD1. The CDR3 loop spans 12 amino acids. The trim removed 8 bases at V and 4 bases at J, leaving 2 bases unmatched. Germline V gene sequence: CDR1 MNHEY, CDR2 SMNVEV (reference sequence). The CDR3 DNA reads as TGTGCCAGCGGACAGGGGCGCACTGAAGCTTTCTTT. This codes for CASGQGRTEAFF.

This chain links TRBV14 with TRBJ2-1; 11 bases agree with TRBD2. J lost 8 bases, V lost 2 bases, and 11 bases had no gene match. This CDR3 spans 17 amino acids. Germline V gene lookup returns CDR1 SGHDN and CDR2 FVKESK. The CDR3 bases are TGTGCCAGCAGCCAACCTTGGGGAACTAGCGGGAGCGATGAGCAGTTCTTC. Translated, it gives CASSQPWGTSGSDEQFF.

The chain combines TRBV10-3 with TRBJ2-2; 7 nucleotides line up with TRBD2. CDR1 and CDR2 (germline): ENHRY, SYGVKD. The CDR3 is 14 residues long. V shed 6 bases and J 2 bases; nucleotides not matched to a gene: 3. The DNA for the CDR3 is TGTGCCATCAGCACTAGCGTAAACACCGGGGAGCTGTTTTTT. Translation: CAISTSVNTGELFF.

The chain couples TRBV5-1 to TRBJ2-1; TRBD1 matches 8 bases. The V segment lost 0 bases and the J segment 8 bases; nucleotides outside the gene matches: 7. Germline V gene lookup returns CDR1 SGHRS and CDR2 YFSETQ. This CDR3 contains 15 residues. The CDR3 nucleotides are TGCGCCAGCAGCTTGGGAGGGGACAGGTCCCATGAGCAGTTCTTC. It is translated as CASSLGGDRSHEQFF.

The rearrangement joins TRBV5-5 to TRBJ2-3, with D tentatively TRBD2 (5 bases). V gave up 1 base and J gave up 1 base, with 10 bases separating them. Germline values: CDR1 SGHKS, CDR2 YYEKEE (reference sequence). CDR3 length: 15 amino acids. In nucleotides, the CDR3 is TGTGCCAGCAGCTTGTGGGAGAGCGGCACAGATACGCAGTATTTT. Protein sequence: CASSLWESGTDTQYF.

The chain combines TRBV4-1 with TRBJ2-3; 10 bases fit TRBD2. The CDR3 has 19 amino acids. V shed 1 base, J shed 0 bases, and the junction held 10 bases outside the gene matches. The V gene's germline CDR1 is MGHRA and CDR2 YSYEKL. This CDR3 reads CASSQVGVSGRISTDTQYF. CDR3 bases: TGCGCCAGCAGCCAAGTGGGAGTTAGCGGGAGGATTAGCACAGATACGCAGTATTTT.

The rearrangement joins TRBV6-6 to TRBJ1-5, with 7 bases aligning to TRBD1. This CDR3 has 13 residues. The ends lost 7 bases at V and 9 bases at J; junction bases unmatched: 9. Germline assignment: CDR1 MNHNY and CDR2 SVGAGI (reference sequence). The CDR3, as DNA: TGTGCCAGCAAAACAGGGGAATGGGGGCCCCAGCATTTT. Translated: CASKTGEWGPQHF.

The rearrangement joins TRBV19 to TRBJ2-7; TRBD1 matches 9 bases. CDR1 and CDR2 from the germline V gene are LNHDA and SQIVND (reference sequence). The CDR3 runs to 14 residues. The V gene end was trimmed by 6 bases and the J gene end by 6 bases; junction bases not matched to a gene: 9. The CDR3 loop is CASSFGTGSREQYF. DNA of the CDR3: TGTGCCAGTAGCTTTGGGACAGGGAGCCGCGAGCAGTACTTC.

This chain joins TRBV28 and TRBJ1-1; a possible D gene is TRBD1 (6 bases). CDR3 length equals 15 residues. Trimming shortened V by 3 bases and J by 5 bases, and 16 bases separated the two germline ends. Germline V lookup: CDR1 MDHEN, CDR2 SYDVKM. The CDR3 sequence is CASSFGGGQDTEAFF. The CDR3 DNA sequence: TGTGCCAGCAGTTTCGGCGGGGGGCAGGATACTGAAGCTTTCTTT.

V is TRBV5-4 and J is TRBJ2-1, with 7 bases aligning to TRBD1. The CDR3 loop spans 15 amino acids. V dropped 4 bases and J dropped 5; count of bases not matched to a gene: 9. CDR1 and CDR2 (germline): SGHNT, YYREEE (reference sequence). CDR3 in amino acids: CASSQPFGQDNEQFF. The CDR3 DNA reads as TGTGCCAGCAGCCAGCCCTTCGGACAGGACAATGAGCAGTTCTTC.

The rearrangement links TRBV9 to TRBJ2-5; perhaps TRBD1 as D (7 bases). TRBJ2-7 explains the end of the DNA better; the J call may be wrong. CDR1 and CDR2 (germline): SGDLS, YYNGEE. The CDR3 loop spans 16 amino acids. The DNA for the CDR3 is TGTGCCAGCAGCGTAACAGGGGCTAGCGTACTCTACGAGCAGTACTTC. It yields the protein CASSVTGASVLYEQYF.